The T cell receptor (beta chain) described here comes from a study of regulatory T cells in long-lasting Graves disease. General study points: Among samples with persistent disease, TRBV28, TRBJ1-2 and TRBJ2-5 were favored. Whereas new patients shared some 990 public clonotypes, persistent patients shared more, at about 2,500. Persistent Graves' patients had lower TCR diversity than newly diagnosed ones.

Arm-PCR of CDR3 regions and iRepertoire HTBI primers were used to build TCR beta libraries. TCRdb re-called the multiplex PCR reads with MiXCR, one entry per CDR3 protein. Of 500,000 to 700,000 distinct CDR3 sequences in the sample, 25% to 30% are singletons; the top ten hold about 40%. Documented time point: persistent/refractory GD, antithyroid drugs over 5 years with positive TRAb. Generation of the TCR library employed RNA extracted from PBMCs. The CDR3 length is 15 residues. Per germline, CDR1 LNHNV and CDR2 YYDKDF (reference sequence). Trimming cost V 2 bases and J 2 bases, with 12 bases left between them. This clonotype occurred once. Its matching antigen is unknown.

The V gene is TRBV15, the J gene TRBJ1-2; the D is unclear. Specimen: peripheral blood mononuclear cells (PBMCs), collected when the disease was refractory, from a patient treated with antithyroid drugs. The receptor comes from a female donor with Graves disease. The CDR3 sequence: CATSRNREQNYGYTF. CDR3 DNA sequence: TGTGCCACCAGCAGAAATAGGGAGCAAAACTATGGCTACACCTTC.